The source of this T cell receptor beta chain is a study of OX40 agonist ivuxolimab in advanced cancers. Study-wide results and limits: Normalized T-cell clonal expansion was also low in a subset of nonresponders. In the 0.1 to 3.0 mg/kg range, CD4+ and CD8+ blood T cells had expanded clonally by week 6.

TCRdb's table, derived via immunoSEQ multiplex PCR, lists solely in-frame clones and lacks some. The repertoire holds around 15,000 clones, with under 85% as singletons. This clone is a singleton in its sample. Antigen unknown. On cycle 4 day 1 and cycle 7 day 1, as well as at baseline, blood was sampled. Sequenced here: CD4+ or CD8+ T cells sorted from blood, sampled in a trial of the OX40 agonist ivuxolimab. The TCR sequence derives from an adult with an advanced solid tumor such as melanoma, head and neck, liver or kidney cancer.

The chain's CDR3 is CASSFLTTAGRANYGYTF. The CDR3, as DNA: TGTGCCAGTAGTTTCCTAACCACGGCGGGAAGAGCTAACTATGGCTACACCTTC. V is TRBV19 and J is TRBJ1-2, with D unresolved. The germline CDR1 and CDR2 sequences are LNHDA and SQIVND (reference sequence). Trimming took off 5 bases at V and 0 bases at J, with 22 bases between the two ends. This CDR3 is built from 18 residues.